In its sample, the clone carrying this TCR beta chain was seen a few times. Its antigen is currently unknown. The sample originates from a study of T-cell reconstitution after alpha-beta-depleted transplantation in children. Whole-study findings and limits: Some patients' high day-60 TCRbeta diversity was traced to surviving recipient T cells and thymic progenitors.

Unique molecular identifiers were incorporated during preparation of the TCRbeta library. Each CDR3 protein gets one entry after TCRdb re-called the PCR reads with MiXCR. Among some 190,000 distinct CDR3 sequences listed, around 10% were seen once. The trim removed 2 bases at V and 8 bases at J, leaving 10 bases unmatched. CDR3 length: 17 residues. Germline assignment: CDR1 MNHEY and CDR2 SVGAGI. V and J are TRBV6-5 and TRBJ2-1, with 12 bases fitting TRBD2. This specimen was PBMCs, taken before TCRalphabeta/CD19-depleted stem cell transplant. The sequence came from a boy aged 2 to 10 with acute myeloid leukemia, due to receive a stem cell transplant. The CDR3 DNA is TGTGCCAGCAGTTACCAGACTAGCGGGAGATGGATCGATGAGCAGTTCTTC. Encoded protein: CASSYQTSGRWIDEQFF.